This record concerns one T cell receptor (beta chain) sequence. Its cognate antigen is unknown. Sorting separated CD4+ and CD8+ T cells out of PBMCs. Looked up from germline, CDR1 is SQVTM and CDR2 is ANQGSEA. This CDR3 is 16 amino acids long. V shed 8 bases and J 2 bases; nucleotides not matched to a gene: 16. Following RNA extraction, reverse transcription yielded cDNA that acted as the sequencing template. Profiled with immunoSEQ multiplex PCR; TCRdb holds only in-frame clones, not every one. Of 250,000 or so clones listed, approximately 61% are singletons. This sample is part of a study of CD8+ T cells in alopecia areata. Looking at the study overall: Treated individuals took tofacitinib by mouth, 5 to 10 mg twice daily.

Whole-study findings and limits: Alphabeta T cells residing in normal skin are also sequenced in scalp samples.

The sequences come from CD4+ T cells sorted from blood, collected at week 0. The receptor's source is a human donor with alopecia areata. J is TRBJ2-5 and V is TRBV29-1; TRBD1 matches at 8 bases. CDR3: CSLADWTGRRQETQYF. The CDR3 coding sequence is TGCAGCCTGGCCGATTGGACAGGGAGGCGGCAAGAGACCCAGTACTTC.